These 16 T cell receptor beta chains came from one sample sequenced in a study of T cell responses to AZD1222 COVID-19 vaccine. The assay was immunoSEQ multiplex PCR, and TCRdb's table has in-frame clones only and misses some. The table lists under 200,000 clones, roughly 92% of them singletons. The sequenced sample was peripheral blood, obtained on day 0 of AZD1222 vaccination. The receptor set was obtained from an adult in good health.

The chain is built from TRBV5-5 and TRBJ1-6; D gene unclear. Germline lookup yields CDR1 SGHKS and CDR2 YYEKEE (reference sequence). Trimming cost V 1 base and J 10 bases, with 12 bases left between them. The CDR3 has 14 amino acids. The CDR3: CASSLPPTGSPLHF. Written as DNA, the CDR3 is TGTGCCAGCAGCTTGCCCCCCACGGGCTCACCCCTCCACTTT.

The chain employs TRBV5-8 and TRBJ1-6, with 7 bases identical to TRBD1. The CDR3 totals 14 residues. Germline V gene lookup returns CDR1 SGHTS and CDR2 YDEGEE. Losses at the gene ends were 5 bases for V and 9 bases for J; bases not matched to a gene: 8. The CDR3 bases are TGTGCCAGCAGTCTCGGACAGGTTTCTTCACCCCTCCACTTT. This gives the protein CASSLGQVSSPLHF.

The chain is built from TRBV7-2 and TRBJ2-2; perhaps TRBD2 as D (6 bases). V was clipped by 5 bases and J by 6 bases, with 16 bases between them. The V gene's germline CDR1 is SGHTA and CDR2 FQGNSA. This CDR3 is 15 amino acids long. CDR3 coding DNA: TGTGCCAGCAGCCCGAGGGGAGGTCCGGCCGGGGAGCTGTTTTTT. Translating it yields CASSPRGGPAGELFF.

With regard to this clone: Other nucleotide sequences in the sample specify the same CDR3. The chain uses TRBV18 and TRBJ1-5; tentatively, D is TRBD1 (5 bases). The CDR3 contains 14 residues. Germline CDR1 is KGHSH and CDR2 is LQKENI. V was cut by 1 base and J by 1 base, with 5 bases left in between. CDR3 amino acids: CASSPRDSNQPQHF. In nucleotides, the CDR3 is TGTGCCAGCTCACCACGGGACAGCAATCAGCCCCAGCATTTT.

The chain combines TRBV11-2 with TRBJ2-3; D is uncertain. V lost 2 bases, J lost 0 bases, and 6 bases lay in between. From germline, CDR1 is SGHAT and CDR2 FQNNGV. The CDR3 is 14 amino acids. The CDR3 region has the DNA TGTGCCAGCAGCTTATCACCAAGCACAGATACGCAGTATTTT. Protein product: CASSLSPSTDTQYF.

The V call is TRBV7-6, the J call TRBJ2-7, with D perhaps matching TRBD2 (5 bases). Trimming took off 0 bases at V and 3 bases at J, with 27 bases between the two ends. Germline V lookup: CDR1 SGHVS, CDR2 FNYEAQ. This CDR3 contains 20 residues. The CDR3 region is CASSLAPFGQPLASIYEQYF. The CDR3 nucleotides are TGTGCCAGCAGCTTAGCGCCCTTTGGGCAGCCTCTAGCCTCGATCTACGAGCAGTACTTC.

V usage is TRBV5-6 and J usage is TRBJ2-1; D ambiguous. In germline, CDR1 is SGHDT, CDR2 YYEEEE. The ends were cut back, 0 bases at V and 7 bases at J, with 8 bases in the middle. The CDR3 contains 13 residues. The DNA of the CDR3 is TGTGCCAGCAGCTTGGGAGGTTCTAATGAGCAGTTCTTC. Amino acid sequence: CASSLGGSNEQFF.

The rearrangement joins TRBV4-2 to TRBJ2-1; the match to TRBD2 covers 12 bases. V lost 1 base to trimming and J lost 2 bases; unmatched junction nucleotides: 0. The CDR3 is made up of 16 amino acids. The V gene's germline CDR1 is LGHNA and CDR2 YNFKEQ. CDR3 DNA: TGTGCCAGCAGCCAAGGGACTAGCGGGACCTACAATGAGCAGTTCTTC. This codes for CASSQGTSGTYNEQFF.

The count of this clone is one. The CDR3 loop is CATSDLSVGYTF. CDR3 sequence (DNA): TGTGCCACCAGTGATTTGAGTGTGGGCTACACCTTC. The chain uses TRBV24-1 and TRBJ1-2; no reliable D call. Trimming removed 0 bases from V and 8 bases from J, with 6 bases in between. The V gene's germline CDR1 is KGHDR and CDR2 SFDVKD. The CDR3 is 12 amino acids.

This clone was detected only once. The V call is TRBV12-3 or TRBV12-4, the J call TRBJ1-2, with a tentative D call TRBD1 (5 bases). V was cut by 3 bases and J by 8 bases, with 10 bases left in between. This CDR3 is built from 12 residues. Here the CDR3 DNA reads TGTGCCAGCAGTTTTAGGGGAAACGGCTACACCTTC. Amino acids: CASSFRGNGYTF.

The V gene is TRBV19, the J gene TRBJ2-1, with 8 bases matching TRBD2. J lost 8 bases, V lost 4 bases, and 10 bases had no gene match. Germline V gene lookup returns CDR1 LNHDA and CDR2 SQIVND (reference sequence). The CDR3 consists of 15 residues. Here the CDR3 DNA reads TGTGCCAGTAGTAGCCTAAGCGGGGGTGGGGATGAGCAGTTCTTC. Translation: CASSSLSGGGDEQFF.

This chain uses TRBV10-1 with TRBJ1-1; D is unresolved. Germline loops: CDR1 WNHNN, CDR2 SYGVQD (reference sequence). Deletions cut 2 bases from V and 8 bases from J, with 6 bases between. CDR3 length: 11 amino acids. DNA of the CDR3: TGCGCCAGCAGTGAGGCGGTCGAAGCTTTCTTT. Amino acids: CASSEAVEAFF.

The J gene is TRBJ2-1, the V gene TRBV11-2, with D possibly TRBD1 on 6 matching bases. Germline lookup yields CDR1 SGHAT and CDR2 FQNNGV. Trimming removed 5 bases from V and 7 bases from J, with 15 bases in between. The CDR3 covers 14 residues. CDR3 loop: CASSGQGRGNEQFF. The CDR3 DNA reads as TGTGCCAGCAGCGGTCAGGGGAGAGGGAATGAGCAGTTCTTC.

This clone was seen only once. CDR3 sequence (DNA): TGTGCCAGCAGTTCATCTGCAGGGGGCGCCGGGGGCTACACCTTC. This encodes CASSSSAGGAGGYTF. The chain combines TRBV27 with TRBJ1-2; 8 nucleotides match TRBD1. The junction had 12 bases not matched to a gene; V was cut back by 4 bases and J by 8 bases. CDR1 and CDR2 from the germline V gene are MNHEY and SMNVEV (reference sequence). This CDR3 spans 15 amino acids.

V gene TRBV10-3 combines with J gene TRBJ1-2; possibly TRBD1 for D (5 bases). Germline loops: CDR1 ENHRY, CDR2 SYGVKD. The CDR3 has 14 residues. Trimming cost V 2 bases and J 5 bases, with 12 bases left between them. In nucleotides, the CDR3 is TGTGCCATCAGTGAGGTAGGGGCGATTTATGGCTACACCTTC. Translated, it gives CAISEVGAIYGYTF.

This chain joins TRBV6-5 and TRBJ2-1; D may be TRBD2 (5 bases). Germline CDR1 is MNHEY and CDR2 is SVGAGI. Trimming left V 7 bases short and J 0 bases short, with 10 bases between. The CDR3 extends over 14 amino acids. The CDR3 region has the DNA TGTGCCAGCACTCCACGGGGCTCCTACAATGAGCAGTTCTTC. The encoded protein is CASTPRGSYNEQFF.